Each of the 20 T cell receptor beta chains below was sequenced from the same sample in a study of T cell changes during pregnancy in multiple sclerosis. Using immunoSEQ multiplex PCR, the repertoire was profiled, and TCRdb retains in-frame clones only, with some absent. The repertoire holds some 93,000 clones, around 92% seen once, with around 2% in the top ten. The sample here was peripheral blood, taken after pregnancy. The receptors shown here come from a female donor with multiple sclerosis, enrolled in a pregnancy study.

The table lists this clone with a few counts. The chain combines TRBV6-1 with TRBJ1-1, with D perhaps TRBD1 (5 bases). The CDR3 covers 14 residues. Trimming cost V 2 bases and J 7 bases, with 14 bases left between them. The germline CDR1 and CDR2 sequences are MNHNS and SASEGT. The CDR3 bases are TGTGCCAGCAGTGAATTTAGGGCGGGGGATGAAGCTTTCTTT. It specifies CASSEFRAGDEAFF.

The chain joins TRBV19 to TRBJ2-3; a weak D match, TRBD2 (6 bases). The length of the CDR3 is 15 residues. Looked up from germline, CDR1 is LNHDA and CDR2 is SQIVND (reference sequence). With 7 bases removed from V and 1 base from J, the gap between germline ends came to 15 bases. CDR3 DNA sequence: TGTGCCAGTATTGTTGGCGGGATCGGCACAGATACGCAGTATTTT. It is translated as CASIVGGIGTDTQYF.

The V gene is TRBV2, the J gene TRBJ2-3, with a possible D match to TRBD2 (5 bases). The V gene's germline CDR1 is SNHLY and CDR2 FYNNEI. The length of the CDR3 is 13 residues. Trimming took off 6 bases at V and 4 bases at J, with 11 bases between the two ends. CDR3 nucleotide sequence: TGTGCCAGCAGAGAGGGTTTGGCAGATACGCAGTATTTT. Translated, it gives CASREGLADTQYF.

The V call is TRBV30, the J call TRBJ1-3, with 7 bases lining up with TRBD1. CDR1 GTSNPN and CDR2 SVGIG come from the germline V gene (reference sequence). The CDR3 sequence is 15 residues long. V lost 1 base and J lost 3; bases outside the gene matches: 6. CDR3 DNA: TGTGCCTGGAGTGAGGGGGCAACGGGTGGAAACACCATATATTTT. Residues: CAWSEGATGGNTIYF.

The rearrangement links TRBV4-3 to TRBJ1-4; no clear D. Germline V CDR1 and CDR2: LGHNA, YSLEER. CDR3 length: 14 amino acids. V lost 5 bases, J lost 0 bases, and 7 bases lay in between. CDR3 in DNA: TGCGCCAGCAGCGAGGGCGCAACTAATGAAAAACTGTTTTTT. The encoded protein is CASSEGATNEKLFF.

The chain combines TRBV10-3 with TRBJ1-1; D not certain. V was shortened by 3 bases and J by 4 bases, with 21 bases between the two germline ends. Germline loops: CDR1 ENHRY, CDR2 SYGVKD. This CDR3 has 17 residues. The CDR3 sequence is CAISDHDLETGSTEAFF. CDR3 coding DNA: TGTGCCATCAGTGATCATGACCTGGAGACGGGGTCCACTGAAGCTTTCTTT.

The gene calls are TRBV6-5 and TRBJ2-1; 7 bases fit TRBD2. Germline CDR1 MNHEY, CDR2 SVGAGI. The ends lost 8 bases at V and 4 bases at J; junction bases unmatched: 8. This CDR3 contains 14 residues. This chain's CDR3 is CASARDSGYNEQFF. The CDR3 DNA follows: TGTGCCAGCGCCCGTGATAGCGGGTACAATGAGCAGTTCTTC.

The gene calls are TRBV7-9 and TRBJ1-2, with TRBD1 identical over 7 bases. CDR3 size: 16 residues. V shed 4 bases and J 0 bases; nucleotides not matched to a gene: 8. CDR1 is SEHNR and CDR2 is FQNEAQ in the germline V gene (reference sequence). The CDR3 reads CASSSDRDRSNYGYTF. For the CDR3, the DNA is TGTGCCAGCAGCTCCGACCGGGACAGATCTAACTATGGCTACACCTTC.

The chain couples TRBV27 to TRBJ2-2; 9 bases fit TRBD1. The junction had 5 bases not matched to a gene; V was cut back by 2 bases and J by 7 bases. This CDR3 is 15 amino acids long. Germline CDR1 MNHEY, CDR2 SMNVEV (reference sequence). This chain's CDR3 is CASSLGRQGVGELFF. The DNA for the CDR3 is TGTGCCAGCAGTTTAGGCCGACAGGGGGTCGGGGAGCTGTTTTTT.

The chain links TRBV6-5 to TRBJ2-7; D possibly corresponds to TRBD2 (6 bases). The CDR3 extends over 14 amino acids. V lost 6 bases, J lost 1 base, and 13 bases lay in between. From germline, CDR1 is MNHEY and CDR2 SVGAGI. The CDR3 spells CASSVWGESYEQYF. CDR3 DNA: TGTGCCAGCAGCGTCTGGGGGGAGTCCTACGAGCAGTACTTC.

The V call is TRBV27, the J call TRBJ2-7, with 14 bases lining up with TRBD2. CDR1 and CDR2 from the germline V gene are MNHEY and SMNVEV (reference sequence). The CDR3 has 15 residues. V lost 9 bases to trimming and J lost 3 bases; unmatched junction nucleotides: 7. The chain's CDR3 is CASGLAGGLYYEQYF. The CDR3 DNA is TGTGCCAGTGGACTAGCGGGAGGATTGTACTACGAGCAGTACTTC.

CDR3 sequence: CASSELPGLADTQYF. CDR3 sequence (DNA): TGTGCCAGCAGTGAATTGCCCGGGTTGGCAGATACGCAGTATTTT. This chain uses TRBV6-1 with TRBJ2-3, with D hard to call. The germline V gene encodes CDR1 MNHNS and CDR2 SASEGT. The V end lost 2 bases, the J end lost 4 bases, and 13 bases lay between the germline ends. The CDR3 is made up of 15 amino acids.

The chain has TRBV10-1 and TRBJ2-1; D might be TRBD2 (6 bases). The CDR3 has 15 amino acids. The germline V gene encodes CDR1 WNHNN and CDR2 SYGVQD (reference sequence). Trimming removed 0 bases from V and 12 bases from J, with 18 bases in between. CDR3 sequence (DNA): TGCGCCAGCAGTGAGTCGCTCGTCCTAATGGGAGGGCAGTTCTTC. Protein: CASSESLVLMGGQFF.

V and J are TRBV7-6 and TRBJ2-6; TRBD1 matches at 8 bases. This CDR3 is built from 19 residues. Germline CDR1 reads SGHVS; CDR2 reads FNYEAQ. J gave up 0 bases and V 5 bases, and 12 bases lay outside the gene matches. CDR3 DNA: TGTGCCAGCAGCCCACGACCGACAGGGGTTAACTCTGGGGCCAACGTCCTGACTTTC. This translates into CASSPRPTGVNSGANVLTF.

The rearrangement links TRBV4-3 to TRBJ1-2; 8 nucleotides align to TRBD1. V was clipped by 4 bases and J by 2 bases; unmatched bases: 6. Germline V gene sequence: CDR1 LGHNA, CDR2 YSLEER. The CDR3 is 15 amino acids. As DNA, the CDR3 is TGCGCCAGCAGCCCCCAAGGGACAGGAAACTATGGCTACACCTTC. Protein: CASSPQGTGNYGYTF.

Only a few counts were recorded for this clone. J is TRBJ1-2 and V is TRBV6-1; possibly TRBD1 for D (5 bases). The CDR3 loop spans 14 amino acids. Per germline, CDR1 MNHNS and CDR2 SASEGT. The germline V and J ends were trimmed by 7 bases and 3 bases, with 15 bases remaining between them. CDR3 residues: CASTPGWVDYGYTF. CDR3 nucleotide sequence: TGTGCCAGCACGCCAGGGTGGGTTGACTATGGCTACACCTTC.

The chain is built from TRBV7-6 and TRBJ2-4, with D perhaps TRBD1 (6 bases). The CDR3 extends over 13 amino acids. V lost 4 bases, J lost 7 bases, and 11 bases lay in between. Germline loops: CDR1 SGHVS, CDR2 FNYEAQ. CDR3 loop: CASSSEQGNIQYF. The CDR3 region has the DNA TGTGCCAGCAGCTCAGAACAGGGTAACATTCAGTACTTC.

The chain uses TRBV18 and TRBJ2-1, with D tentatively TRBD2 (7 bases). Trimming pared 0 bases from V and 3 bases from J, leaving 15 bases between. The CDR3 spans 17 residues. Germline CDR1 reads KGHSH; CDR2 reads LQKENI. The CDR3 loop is CASSPPGGGWGYNEQFF. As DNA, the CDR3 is TGTGCCAGCTCACCACCGGGGGGGGGCTGGGGCTACAATGAGCAGTTCTTC.

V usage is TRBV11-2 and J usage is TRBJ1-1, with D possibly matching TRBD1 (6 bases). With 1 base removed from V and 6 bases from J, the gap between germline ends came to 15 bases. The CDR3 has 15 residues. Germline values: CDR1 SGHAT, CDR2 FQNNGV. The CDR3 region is CASSLVKGGVAEAFF. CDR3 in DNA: TGTGCCAGCAGCTTAGTAAAAGGGGGAGTAGCTGAAGCTTTCTTT.

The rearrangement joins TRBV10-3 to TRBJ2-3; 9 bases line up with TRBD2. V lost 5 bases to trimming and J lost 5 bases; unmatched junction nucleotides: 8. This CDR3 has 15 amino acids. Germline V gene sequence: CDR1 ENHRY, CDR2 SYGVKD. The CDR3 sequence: CAISLGLAGRDTQYF. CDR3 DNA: TGTGCCATCAGTTTGGGGCTAGCGGGACGAGATACGCAGTATTTT.